The present TCR beta chain was sequenced within a study of Graves' ophthalmopathy and Graves' hyperthyroidism. Study-level points and caveats: Also, most clonotypes expanded in the thyroid above 0.001 frequency appeared in blood. The model predicted progression of ophthalmopathy with a sensitivity of about 68%, and its specificity was 72% to 80%.

Trimming left V 2 bases short and J 5 bases short, with 18 bases between. Germline-derived CDR1 and CDR2 are SGHTA and FQGNSA. The CDR3 spans 16 residues. This clonotype was recorded many times. Its matching antigen is unknown. Amplification of the TCR beta CDR3 regions used RNA transcripts (as template). The library came from an HTBI-primed first-round RT-PCR and a second-round multiplex PCR. TCRdb reprocessed the multiplex PCR reads via MiXCR and lists one record per CDR3 protein. The sample records about 370,000 distinct CDR3 sequences, approximately 20% being singletons. Where ophthalmopathy was present, donors had moderate-to-severe activity, CAS ≥3, NOSPECS ≥4 and duration under 3 months. What supplied the PBMCs was about 9.8 ml of fresh peripheral blood.

This TCR derives from a woman between 18 and 29 years old with Graves' ophthalmopathy. The chain links TRBV7-2 to TRBJ1-1; D is unclear. Material for sequencing was peripheral blood. This chain's CDR3 is CASSLPPKGLNTEAFF. CDR3 nucleotides: TGTGCCAGCAGCTTACCCCCCAAGGGCCTAAATACTGAAGCTTTCTTT.